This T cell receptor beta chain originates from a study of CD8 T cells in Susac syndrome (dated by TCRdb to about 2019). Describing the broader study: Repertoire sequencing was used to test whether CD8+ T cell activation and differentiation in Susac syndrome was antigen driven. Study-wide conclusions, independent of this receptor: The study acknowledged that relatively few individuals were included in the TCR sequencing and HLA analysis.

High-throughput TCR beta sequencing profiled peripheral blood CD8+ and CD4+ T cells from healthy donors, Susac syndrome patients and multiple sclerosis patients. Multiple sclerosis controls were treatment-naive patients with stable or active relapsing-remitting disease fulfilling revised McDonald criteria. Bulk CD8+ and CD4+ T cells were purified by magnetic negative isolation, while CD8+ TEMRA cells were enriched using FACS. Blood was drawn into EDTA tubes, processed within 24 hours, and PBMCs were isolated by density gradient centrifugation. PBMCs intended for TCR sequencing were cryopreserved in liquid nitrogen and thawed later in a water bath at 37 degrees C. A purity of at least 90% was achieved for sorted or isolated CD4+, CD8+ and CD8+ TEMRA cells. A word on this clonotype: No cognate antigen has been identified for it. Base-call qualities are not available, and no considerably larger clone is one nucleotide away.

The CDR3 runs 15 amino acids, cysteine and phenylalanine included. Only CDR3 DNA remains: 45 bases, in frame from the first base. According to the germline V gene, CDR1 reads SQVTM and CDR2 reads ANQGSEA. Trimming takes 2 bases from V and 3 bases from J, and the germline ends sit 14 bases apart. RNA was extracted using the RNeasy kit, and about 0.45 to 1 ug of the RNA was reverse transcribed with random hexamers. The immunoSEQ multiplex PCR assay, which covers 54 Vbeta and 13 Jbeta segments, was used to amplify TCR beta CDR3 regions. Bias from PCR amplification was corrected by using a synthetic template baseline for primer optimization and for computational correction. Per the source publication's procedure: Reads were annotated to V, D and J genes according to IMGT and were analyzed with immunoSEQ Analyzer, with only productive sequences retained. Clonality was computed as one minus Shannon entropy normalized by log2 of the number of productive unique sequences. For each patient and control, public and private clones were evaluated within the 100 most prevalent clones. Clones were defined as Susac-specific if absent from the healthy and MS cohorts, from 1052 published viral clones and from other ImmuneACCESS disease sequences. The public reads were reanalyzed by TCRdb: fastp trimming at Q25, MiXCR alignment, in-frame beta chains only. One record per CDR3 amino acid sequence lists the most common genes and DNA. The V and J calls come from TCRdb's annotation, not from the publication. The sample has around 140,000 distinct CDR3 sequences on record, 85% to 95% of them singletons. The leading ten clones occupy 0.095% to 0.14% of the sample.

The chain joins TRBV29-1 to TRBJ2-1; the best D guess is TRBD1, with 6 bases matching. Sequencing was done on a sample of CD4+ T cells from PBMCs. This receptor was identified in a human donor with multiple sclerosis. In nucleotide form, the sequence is TGCAGCGTTGAAATGGACAGATCCTTCTACAATGAGCAGTTCTTC. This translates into CSVEMDRSFYNEQFF.